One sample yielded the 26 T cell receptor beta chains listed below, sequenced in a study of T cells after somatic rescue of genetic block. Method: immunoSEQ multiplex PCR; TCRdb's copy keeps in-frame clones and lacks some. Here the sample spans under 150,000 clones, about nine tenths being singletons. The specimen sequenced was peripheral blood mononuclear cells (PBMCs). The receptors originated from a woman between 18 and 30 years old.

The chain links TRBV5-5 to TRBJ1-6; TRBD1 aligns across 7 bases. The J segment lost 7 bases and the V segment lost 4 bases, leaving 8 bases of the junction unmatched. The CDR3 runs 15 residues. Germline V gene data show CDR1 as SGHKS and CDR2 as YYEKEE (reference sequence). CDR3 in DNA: TGTGCCAGCAGCCGCTCCGGGACAGCAAATTCACCCCTCCACTTT. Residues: CASSRSGTANSPLHF.

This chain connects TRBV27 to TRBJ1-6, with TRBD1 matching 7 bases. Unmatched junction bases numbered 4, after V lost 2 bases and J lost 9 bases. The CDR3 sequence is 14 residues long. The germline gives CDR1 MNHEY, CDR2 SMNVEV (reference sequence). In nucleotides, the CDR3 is TGTGCCAGCAGTTTAGGCAGGGGGGGTTCACCCCTCCACTTT. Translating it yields CASSLGRGGSPLHF.

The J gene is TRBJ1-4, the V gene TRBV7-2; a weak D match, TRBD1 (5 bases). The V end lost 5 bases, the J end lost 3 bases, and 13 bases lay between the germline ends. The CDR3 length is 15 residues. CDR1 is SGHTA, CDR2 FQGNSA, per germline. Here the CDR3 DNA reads TGTGCCAGCAGCCATGGGAGGGGTGCTAATGAAAAACTGTTTTTT. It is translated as CASSHGRGANEKLFF.

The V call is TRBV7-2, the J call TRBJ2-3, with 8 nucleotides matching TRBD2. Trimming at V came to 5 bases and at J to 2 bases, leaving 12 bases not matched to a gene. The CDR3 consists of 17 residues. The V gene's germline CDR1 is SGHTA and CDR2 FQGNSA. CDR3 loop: CASSPRGGGGLTDTQYF. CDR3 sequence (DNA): TGTGCCAGCAGCCCTCGGGGGGGCGGGGGCCTCACAGATACGCAGTATTTT.

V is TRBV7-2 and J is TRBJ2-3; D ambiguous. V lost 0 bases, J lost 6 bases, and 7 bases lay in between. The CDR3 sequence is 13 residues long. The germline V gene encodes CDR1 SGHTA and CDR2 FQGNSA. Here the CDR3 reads CASSLAGLDTQYF. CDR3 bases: TGTGCCAGCAGCTTAGCGGGGTTGGATACGCAGTATTTT.

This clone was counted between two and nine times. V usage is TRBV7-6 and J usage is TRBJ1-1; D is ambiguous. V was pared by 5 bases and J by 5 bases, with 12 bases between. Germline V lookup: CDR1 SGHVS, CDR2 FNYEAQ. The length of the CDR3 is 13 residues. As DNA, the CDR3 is TGTGCCAGCAGCATTAAATTCGGAACTGAAGCTTTCTTT. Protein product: CASSIKFGTEAFF.

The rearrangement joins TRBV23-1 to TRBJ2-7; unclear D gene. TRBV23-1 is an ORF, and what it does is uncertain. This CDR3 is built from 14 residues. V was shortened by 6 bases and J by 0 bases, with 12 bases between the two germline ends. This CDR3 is CASSAGPNSYEQYF. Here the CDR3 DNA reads TGCGCCAGCAGCGCCGGCCCCAACTCCTACGAGCAGTACTTC.

The CDR3 sequence: CASSRLGNSPLHF. Written as DNA, the CDR3 is TGTGCCAGCAGTCGTTTAGGGAATTCACCCCTCCACTTT. This chain links TRBV27 with TRBJ1-6; D unclear. Germline CDR1 and CDR2: MNHEY and SMNVEV (reference sequence). The CDR3 has 13 residues. The V and J ends lost 5 bases and 7 bases respectively, with 9 bases between them.

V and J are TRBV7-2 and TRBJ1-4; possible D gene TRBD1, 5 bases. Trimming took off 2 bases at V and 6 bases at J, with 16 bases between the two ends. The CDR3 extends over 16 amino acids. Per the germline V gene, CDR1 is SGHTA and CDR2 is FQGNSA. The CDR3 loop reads CASSLKGPRSDEKLFF. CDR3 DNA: TGTGCCAGCAGCTTAAAGGGGCCCCGGAGCGATGAAAAACTGTTTTTT.

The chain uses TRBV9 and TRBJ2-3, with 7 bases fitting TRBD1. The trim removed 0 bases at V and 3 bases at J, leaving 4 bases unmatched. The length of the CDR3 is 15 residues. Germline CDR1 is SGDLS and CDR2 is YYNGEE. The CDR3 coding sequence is TGTGCCAGCAGCGTAGGAGGGGGCCCTACAGATACGCAGTATTTT. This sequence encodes CASSVGGGPTDTQYF.

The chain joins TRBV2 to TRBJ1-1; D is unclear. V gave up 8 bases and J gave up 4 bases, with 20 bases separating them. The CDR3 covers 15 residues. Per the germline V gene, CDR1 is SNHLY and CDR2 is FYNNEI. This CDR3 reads CASGSRRTLGTEAFF. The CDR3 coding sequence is TGTGCCAGCGGATCGAGGCGGACCCTGGGCACTGAAGCTTTCTTT.

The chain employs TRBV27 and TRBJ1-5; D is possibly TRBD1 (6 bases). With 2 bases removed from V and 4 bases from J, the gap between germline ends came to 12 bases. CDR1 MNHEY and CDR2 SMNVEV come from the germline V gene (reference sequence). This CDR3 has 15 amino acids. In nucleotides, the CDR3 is TGTGCCAGCAGTTTAGGCAGGGGAAGTAATCAGCCCCAGCATTTT. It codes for CASSLGRGSNQPQHF.

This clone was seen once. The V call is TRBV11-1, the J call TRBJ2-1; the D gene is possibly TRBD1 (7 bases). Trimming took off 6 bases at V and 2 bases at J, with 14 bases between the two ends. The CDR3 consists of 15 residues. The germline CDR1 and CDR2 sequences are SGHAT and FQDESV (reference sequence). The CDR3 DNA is TGTGCCAGCAGACCCGCAGGGGGGACCTACAATGAGCAGTTCTTC. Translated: CASRPAGGTYNEQFF.

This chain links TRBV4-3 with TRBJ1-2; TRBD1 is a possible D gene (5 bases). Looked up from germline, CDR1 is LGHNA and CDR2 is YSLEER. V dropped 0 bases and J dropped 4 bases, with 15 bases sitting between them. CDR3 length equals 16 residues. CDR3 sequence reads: CASSQDAGGTFYGYTF. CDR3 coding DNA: TGCGCCAGCAGCCAAGATGCGGGGGGGACTTTCTATGGCTACACCTTC.

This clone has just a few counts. CDR3 DNA: TGTGCCAGCTCACGAGGGGGGAACACTGAAGCTTTCTTT. Translating gives CASSRGGNTEAFF. The chain joins TRBV18 to TRBJ1-1; D is possibly TRBD1 (6 bases). V lost 4 bases, J lost 1 base, and 7 bases lay in between. The CDR3 extends over 13 amino acids. Germline CDR1 KGHSH, CDR2 LQKENI.

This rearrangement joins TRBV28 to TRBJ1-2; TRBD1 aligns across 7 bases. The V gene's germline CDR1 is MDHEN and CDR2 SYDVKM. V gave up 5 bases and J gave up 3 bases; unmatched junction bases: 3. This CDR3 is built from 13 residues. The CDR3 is CASSLTGDYGYTF. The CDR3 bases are TGTGCCAGCAGTCTTACAGGGGACTATGGCTACACCTTC.

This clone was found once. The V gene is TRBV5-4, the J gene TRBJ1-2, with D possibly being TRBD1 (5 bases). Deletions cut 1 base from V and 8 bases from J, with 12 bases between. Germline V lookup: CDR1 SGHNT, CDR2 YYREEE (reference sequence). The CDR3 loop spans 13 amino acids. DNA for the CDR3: TGTGCCAGCAGCTTGAAGCGGGGCAACGGCTACACCTTC. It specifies CASSLKRGNGYTF.

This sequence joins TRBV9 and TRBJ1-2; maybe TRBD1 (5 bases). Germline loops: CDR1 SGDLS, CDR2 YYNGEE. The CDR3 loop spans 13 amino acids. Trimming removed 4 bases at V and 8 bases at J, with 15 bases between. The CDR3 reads CASSPTVTGGYTF. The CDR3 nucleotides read TGTGCCAGCAGCCCTACCGTAACAGGAGGCTACACCTTC.

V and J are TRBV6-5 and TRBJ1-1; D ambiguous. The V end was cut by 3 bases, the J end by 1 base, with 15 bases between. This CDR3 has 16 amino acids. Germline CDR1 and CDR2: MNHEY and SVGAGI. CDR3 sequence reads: CASSYGRSIGNTEAFF. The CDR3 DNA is TGTGCCAGCAGTTATGGACGGAGTATAGGGAACACTGAAGCTTTCTTT.

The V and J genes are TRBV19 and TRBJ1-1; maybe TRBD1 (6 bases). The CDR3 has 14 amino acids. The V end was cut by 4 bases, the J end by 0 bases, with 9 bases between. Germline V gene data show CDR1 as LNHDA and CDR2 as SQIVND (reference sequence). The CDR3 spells CASSRDTMNTEAFF. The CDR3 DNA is TGTGCCAGTAGTAGGGACACCATGAACACTGAAGCTTTCTTT. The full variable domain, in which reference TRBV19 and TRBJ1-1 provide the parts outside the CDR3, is DGGITQSPKYLFRKEGQNVTLSCEQNLNHDAMYWYRQDPGQGLRLIYYSQIVNDFQKGDIAEGYSVSREKKESFPLTVTSAQKNPTAFYLCASSRDTMNTEAFFGQGTRLTVV.

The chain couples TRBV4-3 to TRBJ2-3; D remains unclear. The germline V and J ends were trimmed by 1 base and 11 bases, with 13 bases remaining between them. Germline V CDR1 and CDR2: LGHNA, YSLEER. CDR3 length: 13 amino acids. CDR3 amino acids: CASSQVLTPQQYF. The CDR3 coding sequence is TGCGCCAGCAGCCAAGTTTTGACCCCCCAGCAGTATTTT.

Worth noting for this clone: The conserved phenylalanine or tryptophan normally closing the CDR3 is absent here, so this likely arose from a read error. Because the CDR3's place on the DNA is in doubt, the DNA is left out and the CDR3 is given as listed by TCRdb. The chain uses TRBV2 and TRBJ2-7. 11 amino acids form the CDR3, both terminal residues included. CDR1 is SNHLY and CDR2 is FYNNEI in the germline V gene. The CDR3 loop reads CASSQGDVVEL.

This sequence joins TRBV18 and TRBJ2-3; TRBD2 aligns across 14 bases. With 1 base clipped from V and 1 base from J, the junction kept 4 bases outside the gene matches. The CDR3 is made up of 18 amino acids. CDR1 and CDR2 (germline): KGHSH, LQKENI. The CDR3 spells CASSPQTSGGAGTDTQYF. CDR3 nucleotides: TGTGCCAGCTCACCACAGACTAGCGGGGGGGCCGGCACAGATACGCAGTATTTT.

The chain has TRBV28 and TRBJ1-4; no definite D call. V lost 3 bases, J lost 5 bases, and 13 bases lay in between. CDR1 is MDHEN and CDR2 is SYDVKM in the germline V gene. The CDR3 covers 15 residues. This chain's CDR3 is CASSLGGEGNEKLFF. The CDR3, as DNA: TGTGCCAGCAGTTTGGGCGGGGAGGGAAATGAAAAACTGTTTTTT.

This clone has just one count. CDR3 sequence reads: CASSPSIGGLAEETQYF. CDR3 DNA: TGTGCCAGCAGTCCAAGTATCGGTGGACTAGCGGAAGAGACCCAGTACTTC. V and J are TRBV27 and TRBJ2-5; 10 nucleotides line up with TRBD2. The CDR3 length is 17 residues. From germline, CDR1 is MNHEY and CDR2 SMNVEV (reference sequence). The V gene end was trimmed by 5 bases and the J gene end by 3 bases; junction bases not matched to a gene: 12.

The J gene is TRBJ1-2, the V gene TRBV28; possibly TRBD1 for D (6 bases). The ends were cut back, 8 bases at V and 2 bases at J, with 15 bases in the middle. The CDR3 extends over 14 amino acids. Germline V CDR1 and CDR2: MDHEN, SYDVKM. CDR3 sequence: CASRTEGGNYGYTF. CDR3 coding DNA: TGTGCCAGCCGCACGGAGGGGGGGAACTATGGCTACACCTTC.